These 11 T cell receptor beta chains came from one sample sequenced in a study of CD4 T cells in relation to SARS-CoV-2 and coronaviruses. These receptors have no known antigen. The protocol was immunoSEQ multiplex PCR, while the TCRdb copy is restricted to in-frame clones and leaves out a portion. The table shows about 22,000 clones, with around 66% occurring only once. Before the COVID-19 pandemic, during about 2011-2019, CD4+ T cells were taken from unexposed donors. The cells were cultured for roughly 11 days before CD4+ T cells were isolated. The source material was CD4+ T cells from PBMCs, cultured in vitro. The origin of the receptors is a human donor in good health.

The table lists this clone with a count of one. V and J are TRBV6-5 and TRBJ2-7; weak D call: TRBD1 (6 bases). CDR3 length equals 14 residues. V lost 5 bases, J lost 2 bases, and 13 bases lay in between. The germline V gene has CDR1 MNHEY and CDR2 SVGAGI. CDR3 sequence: CASSLGRGAYEQYF. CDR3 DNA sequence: TGTGCCAGCAGTCTGGGCAGGGGAGCCTACGAGCAGTACTTC.

This chain's CDR3 is CASSLVTTLWSGANVLTF. In DNA, the CDR3 is TGTGCCAGCAGCTTGGTAACTACCCTTTGGTCTGGGGCCAACGTCCTGACTTTC. V and J are TRBV5-8 and TRBJ2-6; unclear D gene. This CDR3 spans 18 amino acids. V lost 0 bases and J 1 base, leaving 14 bases between the germline ends. Germline assignment: CDR1 SGHTS and CDR2 YDEGEE.

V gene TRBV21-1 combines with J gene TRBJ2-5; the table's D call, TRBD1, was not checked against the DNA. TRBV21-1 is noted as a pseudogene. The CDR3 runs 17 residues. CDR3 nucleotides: TGTGCCAGCAGCAAATTCGTGGCAGGGGATGGCCTGGAGACCCAGTACTTC. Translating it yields CASSKFVAGDGLETQYF.

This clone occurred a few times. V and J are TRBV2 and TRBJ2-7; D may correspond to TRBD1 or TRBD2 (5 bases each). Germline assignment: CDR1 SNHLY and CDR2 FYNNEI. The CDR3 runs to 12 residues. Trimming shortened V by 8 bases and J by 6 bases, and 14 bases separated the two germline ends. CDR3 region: CASGSSGIEQYF. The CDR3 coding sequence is TGTGCCAGCGGGAGCTCAGGGATCGAGCAGTACTTC.

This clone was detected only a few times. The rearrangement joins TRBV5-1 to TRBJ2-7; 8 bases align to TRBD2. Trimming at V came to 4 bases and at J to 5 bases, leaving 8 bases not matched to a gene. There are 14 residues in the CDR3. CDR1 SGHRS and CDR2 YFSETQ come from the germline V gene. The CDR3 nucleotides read TGCGCCAGCAGCCCAACAGCGGGAGTGAACGAGCAGTACTTC. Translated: CASSPTAGVNEQYF. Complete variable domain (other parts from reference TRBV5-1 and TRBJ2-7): KAGVTQTPRYLIKTRGQQVTLSCSPISGHRSVSWYQQTPGQGLQFLFEYFSETQRNKGNFPGRFSGRQFSNSRSEMNVSTLELGDSALYLCASSPTAGVNEQYFGPGTRLTVT.

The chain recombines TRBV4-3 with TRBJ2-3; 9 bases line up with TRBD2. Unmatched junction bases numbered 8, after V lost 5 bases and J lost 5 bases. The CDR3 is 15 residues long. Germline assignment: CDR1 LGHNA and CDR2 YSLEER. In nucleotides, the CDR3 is TGCGCCAGCAGCTTCACAGCGGGGGGCGTAGATACGCAGTATTTT. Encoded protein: CASSFTAGGVDTQYF.

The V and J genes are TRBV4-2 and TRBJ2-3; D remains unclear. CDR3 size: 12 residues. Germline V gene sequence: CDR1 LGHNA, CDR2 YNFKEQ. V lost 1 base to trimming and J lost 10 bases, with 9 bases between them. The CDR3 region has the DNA TGTGCCAGCAGCCAAGGTCGATGGGCGCAGTATTTT. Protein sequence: CASSQGRWAQYF.

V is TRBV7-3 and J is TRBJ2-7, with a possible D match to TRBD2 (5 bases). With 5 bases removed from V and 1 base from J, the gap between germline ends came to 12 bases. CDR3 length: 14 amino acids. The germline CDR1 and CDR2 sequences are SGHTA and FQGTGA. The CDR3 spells CASSNGIPSYEQYF. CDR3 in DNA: TGTGCCAGCAGCAACGGGATCCCTTCCTACGAGCAGTACTTC.

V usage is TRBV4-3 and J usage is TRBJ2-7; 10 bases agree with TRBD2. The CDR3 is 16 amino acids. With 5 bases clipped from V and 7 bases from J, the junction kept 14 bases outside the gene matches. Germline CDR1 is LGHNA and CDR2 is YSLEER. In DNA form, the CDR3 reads TGCGCCAGCAGCATTTTGGACAGCGGGAGGGCCGGGGAGCAGTACTTC. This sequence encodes CASSILDSGRAGEQYF.

This chain's CDR3 is CASSRLGSARTDTQYF. CDR3 coding DNA: TGTGCCAGCAGCCGACTCGGGTCAGCGAGAACAGATACGCAGTATTTT. The V call is TRBV11-2, the J call TRBJ2-3; D is unresolved. Germline CDR1 SGHAT, CDR2 FQNNGV. CDR3 length equals 16 residues. Trimming pared 5 bases from V and 3 bases from J, leaving 18 bases between.

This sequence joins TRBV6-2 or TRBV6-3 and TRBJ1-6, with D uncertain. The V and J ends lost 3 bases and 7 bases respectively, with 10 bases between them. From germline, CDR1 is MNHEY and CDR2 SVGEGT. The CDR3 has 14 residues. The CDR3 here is CASSYLSVNSPLHF. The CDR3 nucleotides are TGTGCCAGCAGTTATCTATCAGTGAATTCACCCCTCCACTTT.